What follows is one TCR beta chain and its context. Germline CDR1 SGHRS, CDR2 YFSETQ. This CDR3 contains 15 residues. J gave up 7 bases and V 5 bases, and 7 bases lay outside the gene matches. These data belong to a study of blood T cell repertoires in COVID-19. Across the whole study: COVID-19 samples from acute and convalescent phases originated in the United States, Italy and Spain.

Method: immunoSEQ multiplex PCR; TCRdb's copy keeps in-frame clones and lacks some. The data contain approximately 86,000 clones, 80% to 90% of them singletons. The sequencing input was peripheral blood. The chain is built from TRBV5-1 and TRBJ2-2, with 11 positions matching TRBD1. The source of this sequence is a man between 45 and 60 years old with acute or convalescent COVID-19. Here the CDR3 reads CASRIGQGANGELFF. DNA of the CDR3: TGCGCCAGCAGGATCGGACAGGGGGCGAACGGGGAGCTGTTTTTT.